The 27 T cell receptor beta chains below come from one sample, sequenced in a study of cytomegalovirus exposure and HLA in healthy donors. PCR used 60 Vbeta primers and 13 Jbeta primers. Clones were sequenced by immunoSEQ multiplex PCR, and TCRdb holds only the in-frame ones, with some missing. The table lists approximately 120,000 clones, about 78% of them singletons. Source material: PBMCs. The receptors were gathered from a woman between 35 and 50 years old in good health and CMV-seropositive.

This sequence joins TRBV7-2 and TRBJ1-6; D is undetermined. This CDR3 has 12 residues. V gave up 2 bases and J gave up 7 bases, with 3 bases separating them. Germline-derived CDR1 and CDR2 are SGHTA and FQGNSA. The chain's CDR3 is CASSLLNSPLHF. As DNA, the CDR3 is TGTGCCAGCAGCTTACTCAATTCACCCCTCCACTTT.

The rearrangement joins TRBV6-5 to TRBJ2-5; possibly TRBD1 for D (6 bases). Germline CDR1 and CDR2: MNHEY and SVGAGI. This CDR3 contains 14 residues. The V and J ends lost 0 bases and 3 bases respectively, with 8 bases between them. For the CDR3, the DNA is TGTGCCAGCAGTTACTCGGGGACAAAAGAGACCCAGTACTTC. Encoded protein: CASSYSGTKETQYF.

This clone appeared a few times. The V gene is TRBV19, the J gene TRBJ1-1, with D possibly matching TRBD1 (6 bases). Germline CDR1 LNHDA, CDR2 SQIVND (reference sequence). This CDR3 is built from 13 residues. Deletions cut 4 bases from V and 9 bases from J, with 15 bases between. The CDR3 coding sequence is TGTGCCAGTAGTAGGGGGCAGGGGAGCCAAGCTTTCTTT. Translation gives CASSRGQGSQAFF.

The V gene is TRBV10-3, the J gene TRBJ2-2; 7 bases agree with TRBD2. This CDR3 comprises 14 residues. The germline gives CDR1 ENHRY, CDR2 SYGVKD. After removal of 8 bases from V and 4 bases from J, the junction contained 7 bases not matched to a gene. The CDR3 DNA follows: TGTGCCATCGGGGGGGGTGAGGGCACCGGGGAGCTGTTTTTT. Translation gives CAIGGGEGTGELFF.

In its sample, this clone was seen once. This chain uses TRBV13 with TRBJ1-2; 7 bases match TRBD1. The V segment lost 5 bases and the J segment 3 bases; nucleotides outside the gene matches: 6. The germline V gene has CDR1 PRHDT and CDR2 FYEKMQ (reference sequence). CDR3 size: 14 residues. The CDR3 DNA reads TGTGCCAGCAGCCGACAGGGCCTCGACTATGGCTACACCTTC. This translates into CASSRQGLDYGYTF.

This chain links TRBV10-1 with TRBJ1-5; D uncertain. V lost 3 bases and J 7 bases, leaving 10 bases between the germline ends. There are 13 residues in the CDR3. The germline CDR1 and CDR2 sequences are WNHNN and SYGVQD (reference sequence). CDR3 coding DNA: TGCGCCAGCAGTGACGGGGTCTGGCAGCCCCAGCATTTT. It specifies CASSDGVWQPQHF.

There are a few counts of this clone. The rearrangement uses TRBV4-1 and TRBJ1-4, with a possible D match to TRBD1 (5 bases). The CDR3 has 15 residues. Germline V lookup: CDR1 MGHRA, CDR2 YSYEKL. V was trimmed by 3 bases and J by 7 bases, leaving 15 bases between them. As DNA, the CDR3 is TGCGCCAGCAGCCACCATAAAGGGGTTGTTGAAAAACTGTTTTTT. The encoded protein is CASSHHKGVVEKLFF.

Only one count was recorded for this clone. Here the CDR3 reads CASSPGTGFTEAFF. The DNA for the CDR3 is TGTGCCAGCTCACCCGGGACAGGGTTCACTGAAGCTTTCTTT. V usage is TRBV18 and J usage is TRBJ1-1, with 9 bases matching TRBD1. With V trimmed by 3 bases and J by 4 bases, 3 bases remained unmatched. CDR1 is KGHSH, CDR2 LQKENI, per germline. This CDR3 region has 14 residues. The whole variable domain, remainder taken from reference TRBV18 and TRBJ1-1, is NAGVMQNPRHLVRRRGQEARLRCSPMKGHSHVYWYRQLPEEGLKFMVYLQKENIIDESGMPKERFSAEFPKEGPSILRIQQVVRGDSAAYFCASSPGTGFTEAFFGQGTRLTVV.

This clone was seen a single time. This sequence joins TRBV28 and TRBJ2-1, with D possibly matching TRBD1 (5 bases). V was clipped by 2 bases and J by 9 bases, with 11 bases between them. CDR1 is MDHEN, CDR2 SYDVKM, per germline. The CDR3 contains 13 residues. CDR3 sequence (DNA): TGTGCCAGCAGTTTACCAGGGTATACTGAGCAGTTCTTC. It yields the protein CASSLPGYTEQFF.

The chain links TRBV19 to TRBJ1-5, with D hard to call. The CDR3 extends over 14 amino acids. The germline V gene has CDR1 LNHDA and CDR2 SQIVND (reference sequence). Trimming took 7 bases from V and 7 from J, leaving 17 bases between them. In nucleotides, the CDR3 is TGTGCCAGTAATGCGGGGTGGAGGATCCAGCCCCAGCATTTT. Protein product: CASNAGWRIQPQHF.

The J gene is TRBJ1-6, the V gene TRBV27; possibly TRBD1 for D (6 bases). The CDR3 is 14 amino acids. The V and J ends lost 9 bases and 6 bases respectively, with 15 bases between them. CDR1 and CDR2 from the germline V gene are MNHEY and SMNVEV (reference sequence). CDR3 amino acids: CASRNSGVNSPLHF. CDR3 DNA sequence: TGTGCCAGTCGAAATTCAGGGGTTAATTCACCCCTCCACTTT.

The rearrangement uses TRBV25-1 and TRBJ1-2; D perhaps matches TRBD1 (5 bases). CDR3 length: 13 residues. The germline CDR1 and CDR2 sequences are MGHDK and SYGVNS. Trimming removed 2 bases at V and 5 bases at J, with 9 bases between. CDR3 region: CASSEVGGYGYTF. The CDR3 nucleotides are TGTGCCAGCAGTGAAGTGGGGGGGTATGGCTACACCTTC.

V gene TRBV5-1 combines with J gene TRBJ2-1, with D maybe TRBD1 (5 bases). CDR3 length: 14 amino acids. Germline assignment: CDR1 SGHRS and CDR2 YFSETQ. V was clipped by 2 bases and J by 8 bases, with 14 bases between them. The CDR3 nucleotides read TGCGCCAGCAGCTTTGGGGCAGGGTTCGATGAGCAGTTCTTC. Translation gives CASSFGAGFDEQFF.

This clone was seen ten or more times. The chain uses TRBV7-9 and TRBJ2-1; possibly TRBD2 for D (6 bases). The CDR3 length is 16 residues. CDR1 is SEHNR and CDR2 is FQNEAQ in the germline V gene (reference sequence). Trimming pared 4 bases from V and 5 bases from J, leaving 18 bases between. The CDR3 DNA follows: TGTGCCAGCAGCTCCCAGGGAGGATGGGGGGACAATGAGCAGTTCTTC. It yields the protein CASSSQGGWGDNEQFF.

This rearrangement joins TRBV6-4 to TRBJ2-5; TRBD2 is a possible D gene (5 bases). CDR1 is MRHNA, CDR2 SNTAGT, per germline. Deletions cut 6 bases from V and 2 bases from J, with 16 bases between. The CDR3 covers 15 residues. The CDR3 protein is CASRVFGVVQETQYF. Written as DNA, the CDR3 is TGTGCCAGCAGGGTCTTCGGGGTAGTACAAGAGACCCAGTACTTC.

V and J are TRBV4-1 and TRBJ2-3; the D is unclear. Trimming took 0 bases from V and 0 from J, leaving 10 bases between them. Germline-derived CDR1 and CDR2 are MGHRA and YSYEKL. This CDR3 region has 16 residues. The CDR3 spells CASSQDGRRSTDTQYF. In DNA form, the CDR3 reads TGCGCCAGCAGCCAAGATGGCCGTCGTAGCACAGATACGCAGTATTTT.

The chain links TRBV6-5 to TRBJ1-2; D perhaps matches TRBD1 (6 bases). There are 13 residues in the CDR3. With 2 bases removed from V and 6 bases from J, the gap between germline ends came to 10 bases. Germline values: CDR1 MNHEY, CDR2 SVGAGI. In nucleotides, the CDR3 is TGTGCCAGCAGTTACGCTGCAGGGGATGGCTACACCTTC. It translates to CASSYAAGDGYTF.

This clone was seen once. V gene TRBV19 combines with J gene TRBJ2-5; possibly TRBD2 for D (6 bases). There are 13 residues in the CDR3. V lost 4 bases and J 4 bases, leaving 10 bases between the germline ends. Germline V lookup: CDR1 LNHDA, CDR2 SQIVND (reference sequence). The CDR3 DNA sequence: TGTGCCAGTAGTAACGGGCGGGGAGAGACCCAGTACTTC. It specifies CASSNGRGETQYF.

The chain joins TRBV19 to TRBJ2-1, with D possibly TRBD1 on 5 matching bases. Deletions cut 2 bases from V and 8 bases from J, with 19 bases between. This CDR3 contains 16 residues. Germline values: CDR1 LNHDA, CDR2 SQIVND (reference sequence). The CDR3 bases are TGTGCCAGTAGTATAAAACTTTCGCAGGGAAGGTATGAGCAGTTCTTC. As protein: CASSIKLSQGRYEQFF.

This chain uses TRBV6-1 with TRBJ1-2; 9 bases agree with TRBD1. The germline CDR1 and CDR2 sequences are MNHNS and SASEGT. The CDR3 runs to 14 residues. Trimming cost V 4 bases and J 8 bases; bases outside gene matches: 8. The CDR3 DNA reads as TGTGCCAGCAGTGTATTACAGGGGGCGAGAGGCTACACCTTC. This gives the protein CASSVLQGARGYTF.

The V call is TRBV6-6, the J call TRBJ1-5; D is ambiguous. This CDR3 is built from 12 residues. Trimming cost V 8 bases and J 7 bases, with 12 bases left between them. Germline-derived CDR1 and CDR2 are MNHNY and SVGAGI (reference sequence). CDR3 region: CASDGGEQPQHF. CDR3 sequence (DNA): TGTGCCAGCGATGGCGGGGAGCAGCCCCAGCATTTT.

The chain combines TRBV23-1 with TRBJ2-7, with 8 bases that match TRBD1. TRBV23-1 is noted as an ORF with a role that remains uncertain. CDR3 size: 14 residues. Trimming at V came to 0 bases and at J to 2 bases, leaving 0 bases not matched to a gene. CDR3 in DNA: TGCGCCAGCAGTCAATCGGGACAGGCCTACGAGCAGTACTTC. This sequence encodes CASSQSGQAYEQYF.

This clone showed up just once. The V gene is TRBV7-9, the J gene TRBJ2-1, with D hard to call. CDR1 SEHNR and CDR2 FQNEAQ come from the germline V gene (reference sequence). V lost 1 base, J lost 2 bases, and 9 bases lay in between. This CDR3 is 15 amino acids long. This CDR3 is CASSLEEMTYNEQFF. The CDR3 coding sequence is TGTGCCAGCAGCTTAGAAGAGATGACCTACAATGAGCAGTTCTTC.

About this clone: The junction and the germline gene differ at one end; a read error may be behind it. The DNA of the CDR3 is TGTGCCAGCAGGACCAGGGATTGGTATAATTCACCCCTCCCCTTT. Translated, it gives CASRTRDWYNSPLPF. The V call is TRBV6-5, the J call TRBJ1-6; possible D gene TRBD1, 5 bases. The CDR3 spans 15 residues. Germline V CDR1 and CDR2: MNHEY, SVGAGI.

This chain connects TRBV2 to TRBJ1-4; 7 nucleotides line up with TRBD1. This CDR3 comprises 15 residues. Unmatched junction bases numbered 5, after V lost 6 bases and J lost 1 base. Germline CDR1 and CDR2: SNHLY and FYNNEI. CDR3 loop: CASSEGARTNEKLFF. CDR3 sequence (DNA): TGTGCCAGCAGCGAGGGGGCAAGAACTAATGAAAAACTGTTTTTT.

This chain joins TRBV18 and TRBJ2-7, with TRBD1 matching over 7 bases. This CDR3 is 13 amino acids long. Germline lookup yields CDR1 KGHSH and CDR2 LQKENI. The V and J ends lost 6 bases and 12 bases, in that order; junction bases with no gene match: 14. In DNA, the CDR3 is TGTGCCAGCTCTCCCCCGGACAGGCAGGGGTGGTACTTC. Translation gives CASSPPDRQGWYF. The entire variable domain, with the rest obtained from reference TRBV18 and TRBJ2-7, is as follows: NAGVMQNPRHLVRRRGQEARLRCSPMKGHSHVYWYRQLPEEGLKFMVYLQKENIIDESGMPKERFSAEFPKEGPSILRIQQVVRGDSAAYFCASSPPDRQGWYFGPGTRLTVT.

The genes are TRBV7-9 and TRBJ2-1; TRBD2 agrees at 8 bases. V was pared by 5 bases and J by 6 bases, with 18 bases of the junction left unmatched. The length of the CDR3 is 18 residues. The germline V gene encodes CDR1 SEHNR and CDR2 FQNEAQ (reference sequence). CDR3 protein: CASSPRTSGTLLPNEQFF. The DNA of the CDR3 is TGTGCCAGCAGCCCCCGTACTAGCGGAACCCTTTTACCCAATGAGCAGTTCTTC. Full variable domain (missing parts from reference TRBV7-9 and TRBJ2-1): DTGVSQNPRHKITKRGQNVTFRCDPISEHNRLYWYRQTLGQGPEFLTYFQNEAQLEKSRLLSDRFSAERPKGSFSTLEIQRTEQGDSAMYLCASSPRTSGTLLPNEQFFGPGTRLTVL.